This paragraph reports one T cell receptor (beta chain). Germline V lookup: CDR1 LNHNV, CDR2 YYDKDF (reference sequence). J lost 5 bases, V lost 0 bases, and 13 bases had no gene match. CDR3 length: 18 amino acids. The data were obtained in a study of response to subunit inactivated influenza vaccine. Each CDR3 protein gets one entry after TCRdb re-called the RT-PCR reads with MiXCR. In the table there are hundreds of thousands of distinct CDR3 sequences, roughly 15% of which are singletons. This rearrangement joins TRBV15 to TRBJ2-1, with TRBD2 matching 7 bases. This TCR came from a man aged 45-65 years who received an inactivated influenza vaccine. Material: PBMCs from blood, obtained 14 to 15 days before vaccination. The CDR3 protein is CATSRDGAGLAANNEQFF. DNA of the CDR3: TGTGCCACCAGCAGAGATGGCGCAGGGCTAGCGGCAAACAATGAGCAGTTCTTC.